The next 2 T cell receptor beta chains were all read from a single sample in a study of cytomegalovirus exposure and HLA in healthy donors. The study ran its PCR with 60 Vbeta and 13 Jbeta primers. TCRdb's copy holds only in-frame clones and misses some; the assay was immunoSEQ multiplex PCR. The sample holds some 240,000 clones, 80% to 95% seen once. The sample taken for sequencing was PBMCs. Receptor source: a girl aged 2-15 years in good health and CMV-seronegative.

J is TRBJ2-7 and V is TRBV19; D is ambiguous. Germline CDR1 and CDR2: LNHDA and SQIVND (reference sequence). Trimming took off 4 bases at V and 5 bases at J, with 15 bases between the two ends. The CDR3 is 14 amino acids. The CDR3 loop reads CASSTRPGLNEQYF. The CDR3 DNA reads as TGTGCCAGTAGTACGCGTCCCGGGTTGAACGAGCAGTACTTC.

This clone was recorded only once. The rearrangement links TRBV4-1 to TRBJ2-7; a weak D match, TRBD2 (7 bases). Trimming shortened V by 2 bases and J by 2 bases, and 13 bases separated the two germline ends. Germline V gene data show CDR1 as MGHRA and CDR2 as YSYEKL. The length of the CDR3 is 15 residues. In DNA, the CDR3 is TGCGCCAGCAGCCAAACTCCGCGGGGGCCCTACGAGCAGTACTTC. Protein product: CASSQTPRGPYEQYF.